The rows below give T cell receptor beta chains drawn from one sample of a study of identical twins. TCRdb fed the 5' RACE reads into MiXCR, producing one record per CDR3 protein. The sample records fewer than 800,000 distinct CDR3 sequences, 7% to 7.5% being singletons. The same sample was also studied in work on yellow fever vaccine responses in identical twins.

The sequencing input was PBMCs. The receptors come from a woman in her late teens or twenties in good health. The CDR3 runs from the conserved cysteine through the conserved F or W. A D gene is named only where the DNA matches it firmly. Rows give clone size only sometimes, using once, few, many, or a class for an expanded clone.

V gene: TRBV4-1; clone size: many; D gene: NA; J gene: TRBJ1-1; CDR3 protein: CASSLLSSGLTEAFF; CDR3 DNA: TGCGCCAGCAGCCTGCTAAGTTCAGGGTTAACTGAAGCTTTCTTT
V gene: TRBV2; clone size: many; D gene: NA; J gene: TRBJ2-1; CDR3 protein: CASSAQGVDYNEQFF; CDR3 DNA: TGTGCCAGCAGTGCACAGGGTGTGGACTACAATGAGCAGTTCTTC
V gene: TRBV14; clone size: NA; D gene: NA; J gene: TRBJ2-7; CDR3 protein: CASSQGLVKANEQYF; CDR3 DNA: TGTGCCAGCAGCCAAGGCCTAGTGAAGGCAAACGAGCAGTACTTC
V gene: TRBV6-5; clone size: few; D gene: TRBD2; J gene: TRBJ2-7; CDR3 protein: CASSFGGGIGEQYF; CDR3 DNA: TGTGCCAGCAGTTTCGGGGGGGGGATTGGGGAGCAGTACTTC
V gene: TRBV27; clone size: NA; D gene: TRBD2; J gene: TRBJ2-1; CDR3 protein: CASSVTSGGLYNEQFF; CDR3 DNA: TGTGCCAGCAGTGTTACTAGCGGGGGGCTCTACAATGAGCAGTTCTTC
V gene: TRBV5-1; clone size: NA; D gene: NA; J gene: TRBJ1-1; CDR3 protein: CASSLNSDKATEAFF; CDR3 DNA: TGCGCCAGCAGCTTGAATTCGGACAAAGCAACTGAAGCTTTCTTT
V gene: TRBV28; clone size: few; D gene: NA; J gene: TRBJ2-1; CDR3 protein: CASSFSRGDEQFF; CDR3 DNA: TGTGCCAGCAGTTTTTCCCGGGGCGATGAGCAGTTCTTC
V gene: TRBV5-4; clone size: NA; D gene: TRBD2; J gene: TRBJ2-5; CDR3 protein: CASSSGGFEETQYF; CDR3 DNA: TGTGCCAGCAGCTCGGGAGGGTTTGAAGAGACCCAGTACTTC
V gene: TRBV5-1; clone size: many; D gene: NA; J gene: TRBJ2-2; CDR3 protein: CASSLEPVASGELFF; CDR3 DNA: TGCGCCAGCAGCTTGGAGCCGGTGGCATCCGGGGAGCTGTTTTTT
V gene: TRBV5-1; clone size: few; D gene: TRBD2; J gene: TRBJ2-1; CDR3 protein: CASSLGLASGTYNEQFF; CDR3 DNA: TGCGCCAGCAGCTTGGGGCTAGCGAGCGGGACTTACAATGAGCAGTTCTTC
V gene: TRBV24-1; clone size: NA; D gene: NA; J gene: TRBJ2-3; CDR3 protein: CATSETTDTQYF; CDR3 DNA: TGTGCCACCAGTGAAACCACAGATACGCAGTATTTT
V gene: TRBV10-3; clone size: NA; D gene: TRBD1; J gene: TRBJ1-2; CDR3 protein: CATLGDSTNYGYTF; CDR3 DNA: TGTGCCACCCTCGGGGACAGCACTAACTATGGCTACACCTTC
V gene: TRBV7-6; clone size: many; D gene: NA; J gene: TRBJ2-5; CDR3 protein: CASSLAGVQETQYF; CDR3 DNA: TGTGCCAGCAGCTTAGCCGGGGTCCAAGAGACCCAGTACTTC
V gene: TRBV11-3; clone size: NA; D gene: NA; J gene: TRBJ2-5; CDR3 protein: CASTHFPWETQYF; CDR3 DNA: TGTGCCAGCACCCATTTCCCCTGGGAGACCCAGTACTTC
V gene: TRBV12-3/TRBV12-4; clone size: many; D gene: NA; J gene: TRBJ2-1; CDR3 protein: CASSLGTSGEQFF; CDR3 DNA: TGTGCCAGCAGTCTGGGGACAAGCGGTGAGCAGTTCTTC
V gene: TRBV7-2; clone size: few; D gene: TRBD1; J gene: TRBJ1-6; CDR3 protein: CASRTGTVNNSPLHF; CDR3 DNA: TGTGCCAGTCGAACCGGGACAGTCAATAATTCACCCCTCCACTTT
V gene: TRBV11-2; clone size: many; D gene: TRBD2; J gene: TRBJ2-1; CDR3 protein: CASSLGAGGSNEQFF; CDR3 DNA: TGTGCCAGCAGCTTAGGAGCGGGAGGTAGCAATGAGCAGTTCTTC
V gene: TRBV5-1; clone size: few; D gene: NA; J gene: TRBJ2-2; CDR3 protein: CASSLTGTGTTGELFF; CDR3 DNA: TGCGCCAGCAGCTTGACCGGGACGGGGACCACCGGGGAGCTGTTTTTT
V gene: TRBV12-3/TRBV12-4; clone size: many; D gene: TRBD2; J gene: TRBJ2-1; CDR3 protein: CASSRGTSGRALGNEQFF; CDR3 DNA: TGTGCCAGCAGTCGGGGGACTAGCGGGAGGGCCCTAGGCAATGAGCAGTTCTTC
V gene: TRBV5-1; clone size: many; D gene: TRBD2; J gene: TRBJ2-3; CDR3 protein: CASSLGLAGTDTQYF; CDR3 DNA: TGTGCCAGCAGCTTAGGACTAGCGGGGACAGATACGCAGTATTTT
V gene: TRBV24-1; clone size: many; D gene: NA; J gene: TRBJ2-1; CDR3 protein: CATSDPPKYNEQFF; CDR3 DNA: TGTGCCACCAGTGATCCCCCTAAATACAATGAGCAGTTCTTC
V gene: TRBV12-3/TRBV12-4; clone size: few; D gene: NA; J gene: TRBJ1-3; CDR3 protein: CASSLTSGQRGNTIYF; CDR3 DNA: TGTGCCAGCAGTTTAACGTCAGGACAACGAGGAAACACCATATATTTT